The entry below gives a single TCR beta chain sequence along with its context. The antigen it binds to is not known. Base qualities are not at hand, and no much larger clone is one base apart. In Seattle, one collaborating source enrolled patients while the infection was active and tracked those patients longitudinally over the course of disease. Collaborating institutions collected whole blood in K2EDTA tubes following their own protocols. For TCRbeta analysis, collaborator samples were shipped as frozen whole blood, as isolated PBMCs, or as DNA extracted from either sample type. This specimen belongs to a study of blood T cell repertoires in COVID-19 (dated by TCRdb to 2018 to 2021). Study-wide context: Collaborator samples came from the United States, Italy and Spain and covered acute and convalescent phases of COVID-19. The material from the prospective study consisted of cDNA or gDNA derived from T cells, B-cell-depleted T cells, or PBMCs. Subjects who had been exposed to COVID-19, were actively infected with it, or had recovered from it provided the deeply sampled blood TCRbeta repertoires that made up the dataset. The repertoires were made available in a free public database intended to serve as a resource for research on the immune response to SARS-CoV-2. The samples were drawn from two sources: the first 160 participants of the ongoing ImmuneRACE study, and 1,200 or so subjects contributed by 6 global collaborators. Nearly every sample came with metadata listing a de-identified subject ID, COVID-19 status, age in years and sex. Where available, HLA class I and class II types were taken from metadata supplied by the sample provider and were not determined by assay-based typing. Results the study describes overall, beyond this receptor: Clinical and demographic metadata were provided uncurated, with the amount varying by source and participant.

TCRbeta CDR3 regions were amplified from genomic DNA using the immunoSEQ Assay, a bias-controlled multiplex PCR. As for the original processing: The number of nucleated cells in each sample was estimated from the amplification of reference gene primers within the assay. To quantify the absolute abundance of each unique TCRbeta CDR3 rearrangement, sequence reads were collapsed and filtered. Productive Simpson clonality was computed per sample as the square root of Simpson's diversity index over productive rearrangements. TCRdb provides this immuneACCESS table in a form limited to in-frame rearrangements. Some clones are lacking; in checked studies, under half of them reflect an unresolved V gene, and why the rest are absent is not known. V and J calls and clone size are as listed in that table; D and trimming were resolved from the DNA. This sample lists approximately 500,000 clones; 85% to 90% were detected once. The leading ten clones occupy 0.8% to 0.9% of the sample.

Including the terminal cysteine and phenylalanine, the CDR3 comprises 16 residues. The kept DNA is CDR3 alone, 48 bases in frame from the first base. The V end loses 3 bases and the J end loses 0 bases, and a stretch of 14 bases separates them. The germline V gene (reference sequence) specifies LGHDT as CDR1 and YNNKEL as CDR2. The chain links TRBV3-1 (or the pseudogene TRBV3-2) with TRBJ1-2; TRBD1 is perhaps the D gene, given 6 matching bases. The sequenced sample was peripheral blood. The clonotype originates from a man aged 18-30 years with COVID-19, enrolled during active disease. The CDR3 reads CASSQIGTKANYGYTF. The bases read TGTGCCAGCAGCCAGATCGGGACAAAAGCTAACTATGGCTACACCTTC.